This T cell receptor beta chain was observed in a study of blood T cell repertoires in COVID-19. The method was immunoSEQ multiplex PCR; TCRdb's version includes in-frame clones alone and lacks a portion of them. The sample lists about 460,000 clones; about 88% were seen once. The V end was cut by 1 base, the J end by 8 bases, with 8 bases between. This CDR3 region has 12 residues. CDR1 and CDR2 from the germline V gene are SNHLY and FYNNEI. Residents of 24 US areas, aged roughly 18 to 89 years, made up the participants. This clonotype was sampled from a woman aged 55-70 years who had recovered from COVID-19. Sequenced sample: PBMCs or T cells enriched from blood (not recorded which). V and J are TRBV2 and TRBJ1-2; TRBD1 is a possible D gene (5 bases). CDR3 residues: CASSEEGPGYTF. In nucleotides, the CDR3 is TGTGCCAGCAGTGAAGAGGGGCCGGGCTACACCTTC. The whole variable domain, remainder taken from reference TRBV2 and TRBJ1-2, is EPEVTQTPSHQVTQMGQEVILRCVPISNHLYFYWYRQILGQKVEFLVSFYNNEISEKSEIFDDQFSVERPDGSNFTLKIRSTKLEDSAMYFCASSEEGPGYTFGSGTRLTVV.